What follows are 28 T cell receptor beta chains derived from one specimen sequenced in a study of blood T cell repertoires in COVID-19. TCRdb's copy holds only in-frame clones and misses some; the assay was immunoSEQ multiplex PCR. The sample holds fewer than 250,000 clones, 80% to 90% seen once. The specimen sequenced was peripheral blood. The receptors shown here come from a woman in her 70s with acute or convalescent COVID-19.

The chain recombines TRBV18 with TRBJ1-3, with TRBD1 matching over 7 bases. The ends lost 3 bases at V and 0 bases at J; junction bases unmatched: 5. Germline CDR1 and CDR2: KGHSH and LQKENI. The CDR3 sequence is 16 residues long. CDR3 amino acids: CASSPVGQSSGNTIYF. CDR3 DNA sequence: TGTGCCAGCTCACCGGTGGGACAGAGCTCTGGAAACACCATATATTTT. Complete variable domain (other parts from reference TRBV18 and TRBJ1-3): NAGVMQNPRHLVRRRGQEARLRCSPMKGHSHVYWYRQLPEEGLKFMVYLQKENIIDESGMPKERFSAEFPKEGPSILRIQQVVRGDSAAYFCASSPVGQSSGNTIYFGEGSWLTVV.

This sequence joins TRBV28 and TRBJ1-5, with D uncertain. This CDR3 is built from 14 residues. CDR1 and CDR2 (germline): MDHEN, SYDVKM. V was cut by 5 bases and J by 2 bases, with 10 bases left in between. Here the CDR3 reads CASSVGGGNQPQHF. Here the CDR3 DNA reads TGTGCCAGCAGTGTCGGCGGGGGCAATCAGCCCCAGCATTTT.

Concerning this clone itself: Different DNA sequences within this sample yield the same CDR3. The V gene is TRBV28, the J gene TRBJ1-2; 7 positions match TRBD1. The CDR3 length is 12 residues. V was pared by 5 bases and J by 5 bases, with 2 bases of the junction left unmatched. CDR1 is MDHEN and CDR2 is SYDVKM in the germline V gene. In DNA form, the CDR3 reads TGTGCCAGCAGTCAGGGGGATTATGGCTACACCTTC. Protein product: CASSQGDYGYTF.

V is TRBV4-2 and J is TRBJ1-2, with TRBD1 matching over 9 bases. V lost 1 base and J lost 7; bases outside the gene matches: 4. Germline assignment: CDR1 LGHNA and CDR2 YNFKEQ. The CDR3 length is 14 residues. The CDR3 DNA follows: TGTGCCAGCAGCCAAGCGGGACAGGGCTCTGGCTACACCTTC. Residues: CASSQAGQGSGYTF.

This clone appeared a few times. This rearrangement joins TRBV18 to TRBJ1-5; the D is unclear. Trimming shortened V by 6 bases and J by 0 bases, and 6 bases separated the two germline ends. The CDR3 has 13 amino acids. Germline CDR1 reads KGHSH; CDR2 reads LQKENI. Written as DNA, the CDR3 is TGTGCCAGCTCCACAAATAGCAATCAGCCCCAGCATTTT. It encodes CASSTNSNQPQHF. Drawing the rest from reference TRBV18 and TRBJ1-5, the complete variable domain is NAGVMQNPRHLVRRRGQEARLRCSPMKGHSHVYWYRQLPEEGLKFMVYLQKENIIDESGMPKERFSAEFPKEGPSILRIQQVVRGDSAAYFCASSTNSNQPQHFGDGTRLSIL.

The V and J genes are TRBV7-9 and TRBJ1-1; D ambiguous. CDR1 and CDR2 from the germline V gene are SEHNR and FQNEAQ (reference sequence). V was pared by 5 bases and J by 7 bases, with 14 bases between. CDR3 length: 13 residues. CDR3 sequence reads: CASSPLPAGEAFF. CDR3 in DNA: TGTGCCAGCAGCCCACTCCCCGCAGGTGAAGCTTTCTTT.

This clone showed up just a few times. The chain combines TRBV6-5 with TRBJ1-1, with a possible D match to TRBD1 (5 bases). The CDR3 totals 13 residues. Trimming stripped 4 bases from V and 1 base from J, with 7 bases between. The germline V gene has CDR1 MNHEY and CDR2 SVGAGI. CDR3 residues: CASSLTENTEAFF. As DNA, the CDR3 is TGTGCCAGCAGTTTGACAGAGAACACTGAAGCTTTCTTT.

The chain couples TRBV5-4 to TRBJ2-1, with TRBD1 matching over 7 bases. The CDR3 covers 15 residues. CDR1 is SGHNT, CDR2 YYREEE, per germline (reference sequence). The ends lost 4 bases at V and 4 bases at J; junction bases unmatched: 8. The CDR3 here is CASSLRDRLYNEQFF. CDR3 coding DNA: TGTGCCAGCAGCCTCCGGGACAGACTTTACAATGAGCAGTTCTTC.

This clone was seen only a few times. The rearrangement joins TRBV10-1 to TRBJ1-2; 9 nucleotides agree with TRBD1. The V and J ends lost 0 bases and 7 bases, in that order; junction bases with no gene match: 6. Looked up from germline, CDR1 is WNHNN and CDR2 is SYGVQD (reference sequence). The CDR3 length is 15 residues. This CDR3 reads CASSESIGTGSGYTF. The CDR3 bases are TGCGCCAGCAGTGAGTCCATTGGGACAGGGAGTGGCTACACCTTC.

This clone occurred a few times. This chain joins TRBV27 and TRBJ1-1; D remains ambiguous. Trimming removed 6 bases from V and 1 base from J, with 6 bases in between. The CDR3 covers 12 residues. CDR1 is MNHEY, CDR2 SMNVEV, per germline (reference sequence). The CDR3 nucleotides read TGTGCCAGCAGGACGGGGAACACTGAAGCTTTCTTT. This gives the protein CASRTGNTEAFF.

The CDR3 sequence: CASNQGARNSPLHF. CDR3 sequence (DNA): TGTGCCAGCAATCAGGGGGCGAGGAATTCACCCCTCCACTTT. This chain uses TRBV2 with TRBJ1-6; 8 nucleotides agree with TRBD1. This CDR3 is 14 amino acids long. Germline CDR1 and CDR2: SNHLY and FYNNEI. V shed 7 bases, J shed 7 bases, and the junction held 6 bases outside the gene matches.

The chain employs TRBV6-2 or TRBV6-3 and TRBJ2-1; 9 nucleotides line up with TRBD1. The J segment lost 8 bases and the V segment lost 6 bases, leaving 11 bases of the junction unmatched. CDR3 length: 15 amino acids. Looked up from germline, CDR1 is MNHEY and CDR2 is SVGEGT. CDR3 loop: CASSRLGQGIDEQFF. The CDR3, as DNA: TGTGCCAGCAGCCGACTCGGACAGGGGATAGATGAGCAGTTCTTC.

The chain couples TRBV10-3 to TRBJ1-5; a weak D match, TRBD1 (6 bases). The CDR3 is made up of 15 amino acids. Trimming took off 6 bases at V and 3 bases at J, with 15 bases between the two ends. Germline V gene data show CDR1 as ENHRY and CDR2 as SYGVKD. The CDR3 coding sequence is TGTGCCATCAGGGCGACAGGCCAGCACAATCAGCCCCAGCATTTT. It encodes CAIRATGQHNQPQHF.

This chain links TRBV5-6 with TRBJ1-5; D is ambiguous. Trimming pared 0 bases from V and 2 bases from J, leaving 6 bases between. The CDR3 consists of 14 residues. Germline CDR1 and CDR2: SGHDT and YYEEEE. The CDR3 loop is CASSLGSGNQPQHF. The CDR3 DNA follows: TGTGCCAGCAGCTTGGGTTCGGGCAATCAGCCCCAGCATTTT.

The chain carries TRBV6-5 and TRBJ1-1; D perhaps matches TRBD1 (5 bases). With 0 bases removed from V and 4 bases from J, the gap between germline ends came to 12 bases. Germline V gene lookup returns CDR1 MNHEY and CDR2 SVGAGI. The CDR3 contains 15 residues. CDR3 sequence: CASSYSTGVFTEAFF. CDR3 nucleotide sequence: TGTGCCAGCAGTTACTCGACGGGGGTATTCACTGAAGCTTTCTTT.

This clone appeared a few times. V is TRBV7-9 and J is TRBJ1-1, with D tentatively TRBD1 (5 bases). CDR1 and CDR2 (germline): SEHNR, FQNEAQ (reference sequence). V was clipped by 5 bases and J by 4 bases, with 20 bases between them. This CDR3 spans 16 amino acids. This CDR3 is CASSLSRGPGGTEAFF. The CDR3 DNA reads TGTGCCAGCAGCCTTTCGCGGGGCCCGGGGGGCACTGAAGCTTTCTTT.

The gene calls are TRBV28 and TRBJ1-2, with 9 bases aligning to TRBD1. The ends lost 2 bases at V and 4 bases at J; junction bases unmatched: 2. The CDR3 is made up of 14 amino acids. Germline CDR1 and CDR2: MDHEN and SYDVKM. The CDR3 sequence is CASSLGQGPYGYTF. CDR3 in DNA: TGTGCCAGCAGTTTAGGACAGGGGCCCTATGGCTACACCTTC.

DNA of the CDR3: TGTGCCAGCAGCCCTTCCCGGGGGTATGGCTACACCTTC. Encoded protein: CASSPSRGYGYTF. The chain joins TRBV13 to TRBJ1-2, with D tentatively TRBD1 (5 bases). Germline CDR1 and CDR2: PRHDT and FYEKMQ (reference sequence). Deletions cut 5 bases from V and 5 bases from J, with 12 bases between. This CDR3 has 13 residues.

V gene TRBV18 combines with J gene TRBJ1-1; D not resolved. Between the trimmed V and J ends, which lost 3 bases and 3 bases, there was a span of 8 bases. The germline V gene has CDR1 KGHSH and CDR2 LQKENI. The CDR3 covers 13 residues. CDR3 in DNA: TGTGCCAGCTCACCTACGGGGTACACTGAAGCTTTCTTT. Its translation: CASSPTGYTEAFF.

This clone was picked up one time. This chain links TRBV6-2 or TRBV6-3 with TRBJ1-6, with D possibly being TRBD1 (6 bases). V was trimmed by 0 bases and J by 5 bases, leaving 11 bases between them. This CDR3 contains 16 residues. From germline, CDR1 is MNHEY and CDR2 SVGEGT. The CDR3 DNA sequence: TGTGCCAGCAGTTACTCCAGGGGAAGTGATAATTCACCCCTCCACTTT. Translation: CASSYSRGSDNSPLHF.

This clone showed up many times. The chain combines TRBV7-9 with TRBJ2-2; D remains unclear. Germline values: CDR1 SEHNR, CDR2 FQNEAQ (reference sequence). Trimming cost V 5 bases and J 4 bases, with 8 bases left between them. The CDR3 covers 13 residues. CDR3 nucleotides: TGTGCCAGCAGCCCCTACGTCACCGGGGAGCTGTTTTTT. This codes for CASSPYVTGELFF.

The J gene is TRBJ2-3, the V gene TRBV7-2; TRBD2 is a possible D gene (6 bases). The CDR3 loop spans 13 amino acids. Trimming removed 5 bases from V and 5 bases from J, with 11 bases in between. The V gene's germline CDR1 is SGHTA and CDR2 FQGNSA. The CDR3 nucleotides read TGTGCCAGCAGCCACGGAGGGCGAGATACGCAGTATTTT. As protein: CASSHGGRDTQYF.

V gene TRBV12-3 or TRBV12-4 combines with J gene TRBJ1-2; D remains ambiguous. This CDR3 contains 13 residues. The V and J ends lost 2 bases and 4 bases respectively, with 8 bases between them. In DNA form, the CDR3 reads TGTGCCAGCAGTTTAAGTCCGGTCTATGGCTACACCTTC. The encoded protein is CASSLSPVYGYTF.

The rearrangement links TRBV27 to TRBJ2-6, with 8 bases that match TRBD1. The CDR3 is made up of 21 amino acids. V was pared by 0 bases and J by 0 bases, with 13 bases of the junction left unmatched. Germline V CDR1 and CDR2: MNHEY, SMNVEV (reference sequence). The chain's CDR3 is CASSLSGNRGSRTSGANVLTF. As DNA, the CDR3 is TGTGCCAGCAGTTTATCGGGGAACAGGGGGTCGAGAACCTCTGGGGCCAACGTCCTGACTTTC.

The chain combines TRBV5-1 with TRBJ1-2; D might be TRBD1 (6 bases). V shed 4 bases and J shed 6 bases, with 13 bases lying between them. Germline-derived CDR1 and CDR2 are SGHRS and YFSETQ. This CDR3 region has 13 residues. The CDR3 loop is CASSVLTGNGYTF. CDR3 DNA sequence: TGCGCCAGCAGCGTCCTTACAGGGAATGGCTACACCTTC.

On this clone: The same CDR3 can be traced to other DNA sequences in this sample. The CDR3 DNA reads as TGCGCCAGCAGCCAAGAGAGGACTGGGGGACTCAATGAGCAGTTCTTC. It is translated as CASSQERTGGLNEQFF. The chain uses TRBV4-3 and TRBJ2-1; tentatively, D is TRBD2 (6 bases). The CDR3 consists of 16 residues. Germline CDR1 is LGHNA and CDR2 is YSLEER. V was shortened by 0 bases and J by 6 bases, with 15 bases between the two germline ends.

The V and J genes are TRBV5-5 and TRBJ1-2, with D perhaps matching TRBD1 (6 bases). Germline assignment: CDR1 SGHKS and CDR2 YYEKEE (reference sequence). Trimming removed 3 bases from V and 5 bases from J, with 14 bases in between. This CDR3 is built from 14 residues. CDR3 in amino acids: CASSSTGADYGYTF. DNA for the CDR3: TGTGCCAGCAGCTCGACAGGTGCTGATTATGGCTACACCTTC. Supplemented by reference TRBV5-5 and TRBJ1-2, the full variable domain reads DAGVTQSPTHLIKTRGQQVTLRCSPISGHKSVSWYQQVLGQGPQFIFQYYEKEERGRGNFPDRFSARQFPNYSSELNVNALLLGDSALYLCASSSTGADYGYTFGSGTRLTVV.

This clone appeared a single time. The chain couples TRBV10-3 to TRBJ2-3; the match to TRBD2 covers 8 bases. The CDR3 is 14 residues long. Germline trimming cut 10 bases from V and 0 bases from J; bases unmatched to any gene: 6. CDR1 ENHRY and CDR2 SYGVKD come from the germline V gene. CDR3 coding DNA: TGTGCCAGCGGACTAGCCCCTAGCACAGATACGCAGTATTTT. This sequence encodes CASGLAPSTDTQYF.